Included here is one T cell receptor beta chain sequence, with context. When the RNA was reverse transcribed, random hexamers were used with an input of about 0.5 to 1 ug. It was immunoSEQ multiplex PCR that amplified TCR beta CDR3 across 54 Vbeta and 13 Jbeta. Each CDR3 protein gets one entry after TCRdb re-called the immunoSEQ multiplex PCR reads with MiXCR. The table records some 200,000 distinct CDR3 sequences, 92% of them present only once. In germline, CDR1 is SEHNR, CDR2 FQNEAQ (reference sequence). This CDR3 region has 17 residues. V shed 5 bases and J shed 0 bases, with 17 bases lying between them. The sample belongs to a study of CD8 T cells in Susac syndrome. Treatment-naive patients with stable or active relapsing-remitting disease were the multiple sclerosis controls. Negative isolation was applied to CD8+ and CD4+ T cells, and FACS enrichment was applied to TEMRA cells.

The clonotype originates from a human donor with multiple sclerosis. What was sequenced was CD8+ T cells from PBMCs. The genes are TRBV7-9 and TRBJ2-1, with D unresolved. The CDR3 here is CASSPPDLTTSYNEQFF. In DNA, the CDR3 is TGTGCCAGCAGCCCACCCGACTTGACGACCTCCTACAATGAGCAGTTCTTC. Full variable domain (remainder filled in from reference TRBV7-9 and TRBJ2-1): DTGVSQNPRHKITKRGQNVTFRCDPISEHNRLYWYRQTLGQGPEFLTYFQNEAQLEKSRLLSDRFSAERPKGSFSTLEIQRTEQGDSAMYLCASSPPDLTTSYNEQFFGPGTRLTVL.